This T cell receptor beta chain emerged from a study of vaccination and CD4 T cells after COVID-19. Study-level findings and limits: A relatively small number of convalescent patients were studied, and no early post-infection timepoints were included.

Sequencing of DNA taken from cultured CD4+ T cells relied on the Oncomine TCR Beta short-read assay. Cultured CD4+ T cells were the source of extracted genomic DNA. TCRdb passed the PCR reads through MiXCR, listing each CDR3 protein once. The data hold some 20,000 distinct CDR3 sequences, with roughly two fifths observed a single time. Details on this clonotype: The antigen is not known.

The treatment is: approximately 11-day PBMC culture with coronavirus spike peptide pools or control peptides (ViraFEST assay). Peptide pool stimulation in ViraFEST expanded antigen-specific T cells, whose TCRs were then sequenced. This clonotype was obtained from a human donor who had recovered from COVID-19. The specimen sequenced was CD4+ T cells from blood, cultured in vitro.

CDR3: CASSSTTRANYGYTF. The CDR3 DNA reads TGCGCCAGCAGCTCGACTACCAGAGCTAACTATGGCTACACCTTC. This chain links TRBV5-1 with TRBJ1-2, with D uncertain. The CDR3 contains 15 residues. Germline assignment: CDR1 SGHRS and CDR2 YFSETQ. Trimming removed 3 bases from V and 0 bases from J, with 12 bases in between.